This T cell receptor beta chain was captured in a study of T cell responses to AZD1222 COVID-19 vaccine. Study in general: Pooled in the analysis were second doses at about 4 or about 12 weeks. Study-level results: Spike-specific TCR depth and breadth grew after two AZD1222 doses. Repertoire sampling happened only post peak T cell response. Donors were mostly white British, more females; clonal diversity possibly underestimated.

V lost 0 bases, J lost 2 bases, and 10 bases lay in between. Germline V gene data show CDR1 as SGHNT and CDR2 as YENEEA. The CDR3 consists of 16 residues. With regard to this clone: Its matching antigen is unknown.

The protocol was immunoSEQ multiplex PCR, while the TCRdb copy is restricted to in-frame clones and leaves out a portion. The sample has about 120,000 clones; roughly 87% are singletons. V gene TRBV11-3 combines with J gene TRBJ2-2; D gene ambiguous. The material was peripheral blood, obtained on day 0 of AZD1222 vaccination. The receptor's source is an adult in good health. The CDR3 region is CASSLEPSYNTGELFF. The CDR3 coding sequence is TGTGCCAGCAGCTTAGAACCCTCATATAACACCGGGGAGCTGTTTTTT.